The 5 T cell receptor beta chains given below trace back to one sample, sequenced in a study of cytomegalovirus exposure and HLA in healthy donors. The assay was immunoSEQ multiplex PCR, and TCRdb's table has in-frame clones only and misses some. The sample lists 120,000 or so clones, about 91% occurring once. Sequencing input: PBMCs. All receptors derive from a woman aged 18-30 years in good health and CMV-seronegative.

This sequence joins TRBV25-1 and TRBJ1-1; D ambiguous. Germline V gene lookup returns CDR1 MGHDK and CDR2 SYGVNS. The germline V and J ends were trimmed by 8 bases and 2 bases, with 6 bases remaining between them. The CDR3 sequence is 11 residues long. In DNA, the CDR3 is TGTGCCAGCGAGAGAAACACTGAAGCTTTCTTT. This gives the protein CASERNTEAFF.

The chain recombines TRBV9 with TRBJ2-1; 8 bases are shared with TRBD1. The germline V gene has CDR1 SGDLS and CDR2 YYNGEE. CDR3 length: 15 amino acids. V shed 2 bases and J 4 bases; nucleotides not matched to a gene: 5. DNA for the CDR3: TGTGCCAGCAGCGTTTCGGGACAGGTATACAATGAGCAGTTCTTC. Amino acids: CASSVSGQVYNEQFF.

The chain uses TRBV30 and TRBJ1-1, with D uncertain. V lost 0 bases, J lost 13 bases, and 12 bases lay in between. Germline CDR1 reads GTSNPN; CDR2 reads SVGIG (reference sequence). The CDR3 extends over 11 amino acids. As DNA, the CDR3 is TGTGCCTGGAGTGTTCGGGAAGGTGGTTTCTTT. Amino acids: CAWSVREGGFF. Full variable domain (rest looked up from reference TRBV30 and TRBJ1-1): SQTIHQWPATLVQPVGSPLSLECTVEGTSNPNLYWYRQAAGRGLQLLFYSVGIGQISSEVPQNLSASRPQDRQFILSSKKLLLSDSGFYLCAWSVREGGFFGQGTRLTVV.

This chain connects TRBV2 to TRBJ1-3; 10 bases match TRBD1. V dropped 8 bases and J dropped 2; count of bases not matched to a gene: 3. CDR3 length equals 14 residues. Germline values: CDR1 SNHLY, CDR2 FYNNEI. CDR3 amino acids: CASRQGATGNTIYF. The CDR3, as DNA: TGTGCCAGCCGACAGGGGGCTACTGGAAACACCATATATTTT. The full variable domain, its missing parts supplied by reference TRBV2 and TRBJ1-3, is EPEVTQTPSHQVTQMGQEVILRCVPISNHLYFYWYRQILGQKVEFLVSFYNNEISEKSEIFDDQFSVERPDGSNFTLKIRSTKLEDSAMYFCASRQGATGNTIYFGEGSWLTVV.

CDR3 DNA: TGTGCCAGCAGCTGGAGCTCCTACGAGCAGTACTTC. As protein: CASSWSSYEQYF. This chain joins TRBV7-9 and TRBJ2-7; no reliable D call. V lost 4 bases, J lost 0 bases, and 4 bases lay in between. Germline CDR1 is SEHNR and CDR2 is FQNEAQ (reference sequence). The CDR3 runs to 12 residues.